The next 30 T cell receptor beta chains were all read from a single sample in a study of T-cell memory formation after mild COVID-19 (dated by TCRdb to about 2021). Receptor amplification or capture employed 5' RACE. Reads for this sample came from an Illumina NovaSeq 6000. The raw public reads went through TCRdb reprocessing: fastp at Q25, MiXCR clone calling, in-frame beta chains kept. Rows matching on CDR3 protein sequence are summarized as one entry with the most common DNA and genes. The sample yields approximately 290,000 distinct CDR3 sequences; approximately 15% were counted once. The ten most abundant clones make up around 23% of the sample. The material sequenced was PBMCs or a T cell subset sorted from them (not recorded which). The receptor set was obtained from a man aged 18 to 30 who had mild COVID-19 (a few samples of this study predate the infection). The sample titles of this study are shuffled in the database, so cell type and time point are left out; the donor was told from shared clones.

The gene calls are TRBV4-1 and TRBJ2-3; D call uncertain. Trimming shortened V by 2 bases and J by 0 bases, and 6 bases separated the two germline ends. Germline V gives CDR1 MGHRA, CDR2 YSYEKL. This CDR3 spans 14 amino acids. This CDR3 is CASSQSTSTDTQYF. Written as DNA, the CDR3 is TGCGCCAGCAGCCAAAGTACTAGCACAGATACGCAGTATTTT.

This rearrangement joins TRBV5-8 to TRBJ2-3; a weak D match, TRBD2 (5 bases). Germline-derived CDR1 and CDR2 are SGHTS and YDEGEE. V shed 0 bases and J shed 7 bases, with 9 bases lying between them. The CDR3 is 13 amino acids. CDR3: CASSLVGGHTQYF. CDR3 bases: TGTGCCAGCAGCTTGGTTGGAGGCCATACGCAGTATTTT.

There are a few counts of this clonotype. J is TRBJ2-5 and V is TRBV7-2; 8 nucleotides match TRBD2. This CDR3 spans 13 amino acids. Per germline, CDR1 SGHTA and CDR2 FQGNSA. The junction had 7 bases not matched to a gene; V was cut back by 9 bases and J by 4 bases. CDR3 residues: CASQRGWGETQYF. The CDR3 bases are TGTGCCAGTCAGCGGGGGTGGGGAGAGACCCAGTACTTC.

The rearrangement links TRBV4-2 to TRBJ2-7, with 11 bases that match TRBD2. The CDR3 runs 17 residues. Germline CDR1 reads LGHNA; CDR2 reads YNFKEQ. V lost 1 base and J lost 2; bases outside the gene matches: 7. Written as DNA, the CDR3 is TGTGCCAGCAGCCAAGCCGCCCATAGCGGGGGGGCCTACGAGCAGTACTTC. Translated: CASSQAAHSGGAYEQYF.

The rearrangement links TRBV3-1 to TRBJ2-3; D remains unclear. This CDR3 contains 12 residues. Trimming pared 3 bases from V and 2 bases from J, leaving 3 bases between. The germline V gene encodes CDR1 LGHDT and CDR2 YNNKEL (reference sequence). CDR3 sequence reads: CASSHLTDTQYF. The CDR3 DNA is TGTGCCAGCAGCCATCTCACAGATACGCAGTATTTT.

The chain joins TRBV7-9 to TRBJ1-2, with 9 bases that match TRBD1. Germline V gives CDR1 SEHNR, CDR2 FQNEAQ (reference sequence). Losses at the gene ends were 6 bases for V and 7 bases for J; bases not matched to a gene: 9. The CDR3 runs 14 residues. The CDR3 reads CASSDRTGEIGYTF. The CDR3 DNA is TGTGCCAGCAGTGACCGGACAGGGGAAATTGGCTACACCTTC.

The table lists this clonotype with a few counts. The rearrangement joins TRBV30 to TRBJ2-1, with D possibly matching TRBD2 (5 bases). The CDR3 consists of 13 residues. Trimming left V 8 bases short and J 5 bases short, with 16 bases between. In germline, CDR1 is GTSNPN, CDR2 SVGIG (reference sequence). CDR3 nucleotides: TGTGCCGTCCAAAGGGCCGGGAACAATGAGCAGTTCTTC. Protein: CAVQRAGNNEQFF.

The chain employs TRBV4-2 and TRBJ1-1; D not certain. V lost 3 bases and J 0 bases, leaving 14 bases between the germline ends. Looked up from germline, CDR1 is LGHNA and CDR2 is YNFKEQ. The CDR3 contains 16 residues. CDR3 amino acids: CASSQASSYMNTEAFF. CDR3 in DNA: TGTGCCAGCAGCCAGGCAAGCTCCTATATGAACACTGAAGCTTTCTTT.

This clonotype was observed a few times. The V and J genes are TRBV11-2 and TRBJ2-1; TRBD2 might be the D (6 bases). The germline CDR1 and CDR2 sequences are SGHAT and FQNNGV. The CDR3 contains 15 residues. V was clipped by 5 bases and J by 3 bases, with 14 bases between them. CDR3 residues: CASSLPQEGYNEQFF. CDR3 DNA sequence: TGTGCCAGCAGCCTTCCGCAGGAGGGCTACAATGAGCAGTTCTTC.

This chain joins TRBV6-1 and TRBJ2-7; maybe TRBD1 (6 bases). The V end lost 8 bases, the J end lost 7 bases, and 15 bases lay between the germline ends. The CDR3 covers 12 residues. Germline V gives CDR1 MNHNS, CDR2 SASEGT. CDR3 residues: CASGDTWGEQYV. The CDR3 region has the DNA TGTGCCAGCGGGGACACTTGGGGGGAGCAGTACGTC.

This clonotype was observed at least ten times. This sequence joins TRBV12-3 or TRBV12-4 and TRBJ1-1, with unresolved D. Between the trimmed V and J ends, which lost 3 bases and 1 base, there was a span of 9 bases. The CDR3 sequence is 14 residues long. The CDR3: CASSFGHGNTEAFF. In DNA, the CDR3 is TGTGCCAGCAGTTTCGGTCACGGGAACACTGAAGCTTTCTTT.

This clonotype was detected only a few times. The chain combines TRBV4-1 with TRBJ1-3; unclear D gene. This CDR3 has 15 residues. Trimming took 5 bases from V and 9 from J, leaving 20 bases between them. Germline CDR1 and CDR2: MGHRA and YSYEKL. The DNA for the CDR3 is TGCGCCAGCAGCGTCGGGTCGACGTCCCACGGCACCATATATTTT. Encoded protein: CASSVGSTSHGTIYF.

The genes are TRBV2 and TRBJ2-1; 7 bases fit TRBD2. The V segment lost 7 bases and the J segment 3 bases; nucleotides outside the gene matches: 3. The CDR3 sequence is 13 residues long. Germline-derived CDR1 and CDR2 are SNHLY and FYNNEI. The CDR3: CASTAGIYNEQFF. CDR3 DNA sequence: TGTGCCAGCACAGCGGGGATCTACAATGAGCAGTTCTTC.

The rearrangement links TRBV5-1 to TRBJ1-1, with 7 bases aligning to TRBD1. This CDR3 spans 15 amino acids. V trimming: 4 bases; J trimming: 1 base; junction bases outside the gene matches: 7. CDR1 and CDR2 (germline): SGHRS, YFSETQ. The CDR3 DNA is TGCGCCAGCAGCATGGAAAGGGACAGGAACACTGAAGCTTTCTTT. It translates to CASSMERDRNTEAFF. The full variable domain, completed using reference TRBV5-1 and TRBJ1-1, is KAGVTQTPRYLIKTRGQQVTLSCSPISGHRSVSWYQQTPGQGLQFLFEYFSETQRNKGNFPGRFSGRQFSNSRSEMNVSTLELGDSALYLCASSMERDRNTEAFFGQGTRLTVV.

The chain uses TRBV20-1 and TRBJ2-7, with D perhaps TRBD2 (6 bases). The CDR3 totals 11 residues. The V end was cut by 4 bases, the J end by 7 bases, with 11 bases between. Per the germline V gene, CDR1 is DFQATT and CDR2 is SNEGSKA (reference sequence). In nucleotides, the CDR3 is TGCAGTGCTACACTAGCTCGGGAGCAGTACTTC. It yields the protein CSATLAREQYF.

The rearrangement links TRBV20-1 to TRBJ2-1; D perhaps matches TRBD2 (7 bases). The CDR3 has 14 residues. V lost 6 bases to trimming and J lost 5 bases, with 17 bases between them. Germline values: CDR1 DFQATT, CDR2 SNEGSKA (reference sequence). As DNA, the CDR3 is TGCAGTGCCCCACGGGGGGCCGGGGACAATGAGCAGTTCTTC. Its protein product is CSAPRGAGDNEQFF.

The chain uses TRBV7-2 and TRBJ1-1; perhaps TRBD1 as D (5 bases). The CDR3 totals 15 residues. Germline CDR1 is SGHTA and CDR2 is FQGNSA. V was clipped by 6 bases and J by 5 bases, with 19 bases between them. CDR3 nucleotides: TGTGCCAGCAGGCCCCTCGAGGGGAAGGGGACTGAAGCTTTCTTT. Protein product: CASRPLEGKGTEAFF. The whole variable domain, remainder taken from reference TRBV7-2 and TRBJ1-1, is GAGVSQSPSNKVTEKGKDVELRCDPISGHTALYWYRQSLGQGLEFLIYFQGNSAPDKSGLPSDRFSAERTGGSVSTLTIQRTQQEDSAVYLCASRPLEGKGTEAFFGQGTRLTVV.

The chain combines TRBV27 with TRBJ1-5; 8 nucleotides match TRBD1. This CDR3 is built from 14 residues. CDR1 MNHEY and CDR2 SMNVEV come from the germline V gene (reference sequence). The V segment lost 4 bases and the J segment 7 bases; nucleotides outside the gene matches: 6. This CDR3 is CASSWTGRGQPQHF. The CDR3 region has the DNA TGTGCCAGCAGTTGGACAGGGCGGGGACAGCCCCAGCATTTT.

This chain connects TRBV5-1 to TRBJ2-2, with D uncertain. Deletions cut 5 bases from V and 0 bases from J, with 8 bases between. Germline V gives CDR1 SGHRS, CDR2 YFSETQ. The CDR3 is 14 residues long. CDR3 DNA sequence: TGCGCCAGCAGTAGGGCCACGAACACCGGGGAGCTGTTTTTT. Amino acids: CASSRATNTGELFF.

Only a few counts were recorded for this clonotype. The V gene is TRBV7-3, the J gene TRBJ2-3; 11 positions agree with TRBD2. The V and J ends lost 4 bases and 2 bases, in that order; junction bases with no gene match: 2. The CDR3 length is 15 residues. Germline-derived CDR1 and CDR2 are SGHTA and FQGTGA. This CDR3 is CASSSTSGDTDTQYF. The CDR3 DNA reads as TGTGCCAGCAGCTCGACTAGCGGGGACACAGATACGCAGTATTTT. The whole variable domain, remainder taken from reference TRBV7-3 and TRBJ2-3, is GAGVSQTPSNKVTEKGKYVELRCDPISGHTALYWYRQSLGQGPEFLIYFQGTGAADDSGLPNDRFFAVRPEGSVSTLKIQRTERGDSAVYLCASSSTSGDTDTQYFGPGTRLTVL.

Only a few counts were recorded for this clonotype. The chain carries TRBV7-9 and TRBJ2-1; possible D gene TRBD2, 5 bases. The germline CDR1 and CDR2 sequences are SEHNR and FQNEAQ (reference sequence). The CDR3 is made up of 13 amino acids. V lost 1 base and J lost 10, with 11 bases in between. In DNA form, the CDR3 reads TGTGCCAGCAGCTTAGGAGGGCCGCAGGAGCAGTTCTTC. This encodes CASSLGGPQEQFF. Using reference TRBV7-9 and TRBJ2-1 for the parts outside the CDR3, the full variable domain is DTGVSQNPRHKITKRGQNVTFRCDPISEHNRLYWYRQTLGQGPEFLTYFQNEAQLEKSRLLSDRFSAERPKGSFSTLEIQRTEQGDSAMYLCASSLGGPQEQFFGPGTRLTVL.

This clonotype was counted only a few times. The J gene is TRBJ2-7, the V gene TRBV15; D is unclear. Germline CDR1 is LNHNV and CDR2 is YYDKDF (reference sequence). The V end lost 0 bases, the J end lost 3 bases, and 12 bases lay between the germline ends. The CDR3 contains 15 residues. CDR3 in amino acids: CATSRDRSALYEQYF. CDR3 DNA sequence: TGTGCCACCAGCAGAGATCGGTCAGCTCTCTACGAGCAGTACTTC.

The J gene is TRBJ2-1, the V gene TRBV7-8; D is unresolved. Germline values: CDR1 SGHVS, CDR2 FQNEAQ. Trimming stripped 2 bases from V and 13 bases from J, with 12 bases between. The CDR3 runs 12 residues. For the CDR3, the DNA is TGTGCCAGCAGCTTAACGCCCGCGCACCAGTTCTTC. Protein sequence: CASSLTPAHQFF.

CDR3 amino acids: CASSRYQPGTVEGEQFF. For the CDR3, the DNA is TGTGCCAGCAGTCGATATCAACCCGGGACTGTCGAGGGGGAGCAGTTCTTC. The J gene is TRBJ2-1, the V gene TRBV28; D might be TRBD2 (6 bases). The germline V gene encodes CDR1 MDHEN and CDR2 SYDVKM. The CDR3 is 17 amino acids. Trimming left V 5 bases short and J 10 bases short, with 27 bases between.

The chain combines TRBV6-5 with TRBJ2-7; D is perhaps TRBD2 (5 bases). The CDR3 loop spans 13 amino acids. V gave up 4 bases and J gave up 5 bases, with 12 bases separating them. Germline V gene sequence: CDR1 MNHEY, CDR2 SVGAGI. The DNA of the CDR3 is TGTGCCAGCAGTTTCTCGCCCGGGGACGAGCAGTACGTC. It specifies CASSFSPGDEQYV.

This clonotype appeared a few times. The chain recombines TRBV11-2 with TRBJ2-5; D not resolved. This CDR3 spans 17 amino acids. Trimming removed 4 bases at V and 4 bases at J, with 22 bases between. Germline CDR1 and CDR2: SGHAT and FQNNGV. CDR3 amino acids: CASSSVSALLSLETQYF. The CDR3 DNA is TGTGCCAGCAGCTCCGTGTCAGCTCTCCTTTCCTTAGAGACCCAGTACTTC.

This chain links TRBV20-1 with TRBJ2-7, with D possibly being TRBD1 (5 bases). Trimming removed 2 bases from V and 0 bases from J, with 8 bases in between. Germline CDR1 DFQATT, CDR2 SNEGSKA (reference sequence). The CDR3 has 13 residues. Here the CDR3 DNA reads TGCAGTGCTAGATCCCAGGGCTCCTACGAGCAGTACGTC. Amino acid sequence: CSARSQGSYEQYV.

The rearrangement uses TRBV29-1 and TRBJ1-4; TRBD1 matches at 9 bases. Losses at the gene ends were 7 bases for V and 7 bases for J; bases not matched to a gene: 7. Germline V lookup: CDR1 SQVTM, CDR2 ANQGSEA. The CDR3 totals 13 residues. As DNA, the CDR3 is TGCAGCGCTTCCGGGACAGGGATTGAAAAACTGTTTTTT. It codes for CSASGTGIEKLFF. The entire variable domain, with the rest obtained from reference TRBV29-1 and TRBJ1-4, is as follows: SAVISQKPSRDICQRGTSLTIQCQVDSQVTMMFWYRQQPGQSLTLIATANQGSEATYESGFVIDKFPISRPNLTFSTLTVSNMSPEDSSIYLCSASGTGIEKLFFGSGTQLSVL.

This clonotype was counted only a few times. This chain joins TRBV29-1 and TRBJ2-5, with D maybe TRBD1 (5 bases). In germline, CDR1 is SQVTM, CDR2 ANQGSEA. The ends were cut back, 5 bases at V and 5 bases at J, with 15 bases in the middle. CDR3 length: 13 amino acids. The CDR3 DNA reads as TGCAGCGTTCTAAAGGGGCAGATCGAGACCCAGTACTTC. Translating it yields CSVLKGQIETQYF.

This clonotype has a handful of counts. V usage is TRBV15 and J usage is TRBJ2-7; no clear D gene. Germline loops: CDR1 LNHNV, CDR2 YYDKDF (reference sequence). The CDR3 totals 12 residues. V shed 0 bases and J shed 9 bases, with 9 bases lying between them. The CDR3 DNA is TGTGCCACCAGCAGAGATAGGGCAGTGCAGTACTTC. The encoded protein is CATSRDRAVQYF.